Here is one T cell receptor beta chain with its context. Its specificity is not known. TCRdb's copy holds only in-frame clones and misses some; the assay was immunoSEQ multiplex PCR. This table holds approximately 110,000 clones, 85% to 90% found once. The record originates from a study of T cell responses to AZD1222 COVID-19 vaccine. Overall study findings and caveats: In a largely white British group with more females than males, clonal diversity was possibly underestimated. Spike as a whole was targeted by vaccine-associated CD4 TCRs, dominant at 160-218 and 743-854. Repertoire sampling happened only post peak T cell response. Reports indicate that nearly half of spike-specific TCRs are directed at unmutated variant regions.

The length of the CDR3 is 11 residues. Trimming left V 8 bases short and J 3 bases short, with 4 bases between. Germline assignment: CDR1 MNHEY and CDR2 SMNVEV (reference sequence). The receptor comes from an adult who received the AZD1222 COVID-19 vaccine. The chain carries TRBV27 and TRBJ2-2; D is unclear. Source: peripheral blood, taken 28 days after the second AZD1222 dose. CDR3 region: CASGYTGELFF. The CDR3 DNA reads TGTGCCAGCGGCTACACCGGGGAGCTGTTTTTT.